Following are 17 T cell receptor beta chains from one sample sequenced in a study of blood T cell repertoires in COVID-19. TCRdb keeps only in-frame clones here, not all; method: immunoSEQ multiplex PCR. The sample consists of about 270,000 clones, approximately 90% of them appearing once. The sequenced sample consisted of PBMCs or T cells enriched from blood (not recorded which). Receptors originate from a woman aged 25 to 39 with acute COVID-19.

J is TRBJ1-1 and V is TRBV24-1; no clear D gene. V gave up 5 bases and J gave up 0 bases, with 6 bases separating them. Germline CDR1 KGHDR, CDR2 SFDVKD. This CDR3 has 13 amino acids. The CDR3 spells CATSGTVNTEAFF. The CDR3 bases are TGTGCCACCAGTGGTACGGTGAACACTGAAGCTTTCTTT.

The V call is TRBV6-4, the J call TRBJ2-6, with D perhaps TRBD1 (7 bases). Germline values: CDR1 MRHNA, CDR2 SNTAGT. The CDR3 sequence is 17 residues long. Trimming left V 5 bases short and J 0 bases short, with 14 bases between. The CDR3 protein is CASSTGTAGSGANVLTF. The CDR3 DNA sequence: TGTGCCAGCAGTACCGGGACAGCGGGCTCTGGGGCCAACGTCCTGACTTTC.

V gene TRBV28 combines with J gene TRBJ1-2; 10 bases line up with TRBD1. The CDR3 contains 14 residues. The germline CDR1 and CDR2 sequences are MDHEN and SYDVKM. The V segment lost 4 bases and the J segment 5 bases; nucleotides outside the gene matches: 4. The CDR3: CASSSTGGSYGYTF. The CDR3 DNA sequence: TGTGCCAGCAGTTCGACAGGGGGCTCGTATGGCTACACCTTC.

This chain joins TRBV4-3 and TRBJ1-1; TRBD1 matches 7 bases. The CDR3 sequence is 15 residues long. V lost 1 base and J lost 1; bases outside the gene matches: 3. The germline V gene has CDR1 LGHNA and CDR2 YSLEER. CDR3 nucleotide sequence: TGCGCCAGCAGCCAAGGGACAGGCGGGAACACTGAAGCTTTCTTT. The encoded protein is CASSQGTGGNTEAFF.

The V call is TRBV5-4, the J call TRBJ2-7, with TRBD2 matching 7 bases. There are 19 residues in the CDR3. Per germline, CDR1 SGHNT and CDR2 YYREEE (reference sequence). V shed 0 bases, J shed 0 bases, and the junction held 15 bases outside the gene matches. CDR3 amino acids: CASSLGAGDANQFSYEQYF. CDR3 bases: TGTGCCAGCAGCTTGGGTGCGGGAGACGCGAATCAATTCTCCTACGAGCAGTACTTC.

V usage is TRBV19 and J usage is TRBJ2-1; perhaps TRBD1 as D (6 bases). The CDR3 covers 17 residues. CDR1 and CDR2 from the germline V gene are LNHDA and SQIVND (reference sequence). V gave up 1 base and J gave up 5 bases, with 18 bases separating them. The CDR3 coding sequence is TGTGCCAGTAGTATAGTTGCCCAGACAGGATGGGACAATGAGCAGTTCTTC. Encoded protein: CASSIVAQTGWDNEQFF.

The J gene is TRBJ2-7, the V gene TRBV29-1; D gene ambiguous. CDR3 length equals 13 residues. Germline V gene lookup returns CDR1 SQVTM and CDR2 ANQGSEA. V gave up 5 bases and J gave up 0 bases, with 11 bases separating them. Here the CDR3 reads CSVITVGSYEQYF. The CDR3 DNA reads TGCAGCGTTATCACCGTCGGCTCCTACGAGCAGTACTTC.

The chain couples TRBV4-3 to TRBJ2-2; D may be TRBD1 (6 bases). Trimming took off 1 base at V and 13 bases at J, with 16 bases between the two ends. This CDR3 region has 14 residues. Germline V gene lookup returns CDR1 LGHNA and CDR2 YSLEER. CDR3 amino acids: CASSQATTGTVLFF. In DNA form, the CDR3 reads TGCGCCAGCAGCCAAGCCACCACAGGGACGGTGCTGTTTTTT.

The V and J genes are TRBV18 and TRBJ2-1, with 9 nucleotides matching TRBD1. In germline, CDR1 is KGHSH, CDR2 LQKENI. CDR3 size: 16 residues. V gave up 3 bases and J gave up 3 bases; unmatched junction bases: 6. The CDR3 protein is CASSPTGGSNYNEQFF. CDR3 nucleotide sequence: TGTGCCAGCTCACCGACAGGGGGGTCCAACTACAATGAGCAGTTCTTC.

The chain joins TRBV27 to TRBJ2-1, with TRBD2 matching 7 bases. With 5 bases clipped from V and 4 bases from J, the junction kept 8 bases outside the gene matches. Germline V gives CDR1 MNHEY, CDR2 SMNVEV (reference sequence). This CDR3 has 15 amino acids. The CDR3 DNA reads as TGTGCCAGCAGTCTCGGACTAGATCTATACAATGAGCAGTTCTTC. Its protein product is CASSLGLDLYNEQFF.

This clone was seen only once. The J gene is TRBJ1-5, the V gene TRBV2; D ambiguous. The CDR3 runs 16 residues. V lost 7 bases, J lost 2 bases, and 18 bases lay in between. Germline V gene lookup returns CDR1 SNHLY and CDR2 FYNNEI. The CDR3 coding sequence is TGTGCCAGCACTAAGGCCCGCCAGACACGCAATCAGCCCCAGCATTTT. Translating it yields CASTKARQTRNQPQHF.

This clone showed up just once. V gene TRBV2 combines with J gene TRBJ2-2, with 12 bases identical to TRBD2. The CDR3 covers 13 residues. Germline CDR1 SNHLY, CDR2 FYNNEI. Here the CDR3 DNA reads TGTGGGACTAGCGGGACGAACACCGGGGAGCTGTTTTTT. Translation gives CGTSGTNTGELFF.

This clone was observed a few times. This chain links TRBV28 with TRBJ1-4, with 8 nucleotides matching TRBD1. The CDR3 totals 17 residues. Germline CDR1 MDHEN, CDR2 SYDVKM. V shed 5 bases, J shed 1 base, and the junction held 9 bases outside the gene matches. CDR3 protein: CASSNPGGFLTNEKLFF. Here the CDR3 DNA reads TGTGCCAGCAGTAACCCAGGGGGCTTTTTAACTAATGAAAAACTGTTTTTT.

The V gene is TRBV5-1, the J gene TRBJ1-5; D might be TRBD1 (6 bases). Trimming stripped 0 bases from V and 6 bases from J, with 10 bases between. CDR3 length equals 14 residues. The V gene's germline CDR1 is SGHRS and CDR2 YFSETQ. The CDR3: CASSLDSGAQPQHF. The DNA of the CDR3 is TGCGCCAGCAGCTTGGATTCAGGGGCTCAGCCCCAGCATTTT.

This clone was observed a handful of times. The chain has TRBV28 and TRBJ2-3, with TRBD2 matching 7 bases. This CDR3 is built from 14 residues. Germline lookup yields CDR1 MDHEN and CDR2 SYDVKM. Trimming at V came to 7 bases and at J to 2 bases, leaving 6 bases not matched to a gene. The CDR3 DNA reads TGTGCCAGCATCGACGGGGGGTTCACAGATACGCAGTATTTT. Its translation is CASIDGGFTDTQYF.

The CDR3 spells CSVRQGYNEQFF. For the CDR3, the DNA is TGCAGCGTTAGGCAGGGCTACAATGAGCAGTTCTTC. The V gene is TRBV29-1, the J gene TRBJ2-1, with D tentatively TRBD1 (5 bases). Germline V gives CDR1 SQVTM, CDR2 ANQGSEA. Trimming took off 5 bases at V and 3 bases at J, with 8 bases between the two ends. The CDR3 extends over 12 amino acids.

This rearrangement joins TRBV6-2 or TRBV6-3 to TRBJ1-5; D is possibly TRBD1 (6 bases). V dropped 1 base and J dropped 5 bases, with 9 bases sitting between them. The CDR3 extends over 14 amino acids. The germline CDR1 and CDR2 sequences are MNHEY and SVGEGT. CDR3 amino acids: CASSYLGADQPQHF. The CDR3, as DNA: TGTGCCAGCAGTTACTTGGGGGCAGATCAGCCCCAGCATTTT.